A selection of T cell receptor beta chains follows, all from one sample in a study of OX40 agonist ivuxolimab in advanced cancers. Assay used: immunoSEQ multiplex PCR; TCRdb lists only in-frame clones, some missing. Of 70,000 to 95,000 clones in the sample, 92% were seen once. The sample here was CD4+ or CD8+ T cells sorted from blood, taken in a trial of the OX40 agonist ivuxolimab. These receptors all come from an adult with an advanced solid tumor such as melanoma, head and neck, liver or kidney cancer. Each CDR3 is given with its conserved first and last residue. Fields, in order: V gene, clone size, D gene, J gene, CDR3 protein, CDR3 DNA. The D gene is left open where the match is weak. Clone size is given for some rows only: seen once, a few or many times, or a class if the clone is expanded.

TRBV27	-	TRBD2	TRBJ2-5	CASRGASGNEETQYF	TGTGCCAGCCGAGGGGCTAGCGGGAATGAGGAGACCCAGTACTTC
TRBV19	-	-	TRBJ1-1	CASSNLLGLMNTEAFF	TGTGCCAGTAGTAATTTGCTGGGCCTAATGAACACTGAAGCTTTCTTT
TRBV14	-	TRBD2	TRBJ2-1	CASSQTGTSKNEQFF	TGTGCCAGCAGCCAAACCGGGACTAGCAAGAATGAGCAGTTCTTC
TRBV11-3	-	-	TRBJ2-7	CASSPIGGDRTSYEQYF	TGTGCCAGCAGCCCTATAGGGGGGGACCGAACCTCCTACGAGCAGTACTTC
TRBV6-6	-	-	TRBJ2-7	CASSYSGTSYEQYF	TGTGCCAGCAGTTACTCGGGCACCTCCTACGAGCAGTACTTC
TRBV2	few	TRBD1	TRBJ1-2	CASSYSGQGMGGYTF	TGTGCCAGCTCGTACTCGGGACAGGGAATGGGCGGCTACACCTTC
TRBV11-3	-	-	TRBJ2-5	CASSQGLSKETQYF	TGTGCCAGCAGCCAGGGGTTATCAAAAGAGACCCAGTACTTC
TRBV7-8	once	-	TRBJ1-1	CASSLTAPNTEAFF	TGTGCCAGCAGCTTGACAGCCCCGAACACTGAAGCTTTCTTT
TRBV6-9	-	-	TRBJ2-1	CASSYGADTYNEQFF	TGTGCCAGCAGTTATGGGGCGGATACCTACAATGAGCAGTTCTTC
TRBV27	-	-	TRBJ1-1	CASSLGRAGGPEAFF	TGTGCCAGCAGTTTGGGAAGGGCGGGGGGTCCTGAAGCTTTCTTT
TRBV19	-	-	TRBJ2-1	CASSMGVHNRLNFVNEQFF	TGTGCCAGTAGTATGGGGGTGCATAACAGGCTCAATTTTGTCAATGAGCAGTTCTTC
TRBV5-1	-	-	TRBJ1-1	CASSLKLPRVSEAFF	TGCGCCAGCAGCTTGAAACTCCCTCGGGTCTCTGAAGCTTTCTTT
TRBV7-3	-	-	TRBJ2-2	CASSPVRGGGELFF	TGTGCCAGCAGCCCCGTACGGGGTGGCGGGGAGCTGTTTTTT
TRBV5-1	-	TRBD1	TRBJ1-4	CASSLGGQGSQLFF	TGCGCCAGCAGCTTGGGGGGACAGGGAAGTCAACTGTTTTTT
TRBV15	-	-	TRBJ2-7	CATSRDLGHFYEQYF	TGTGCCACCAGCAGAGATCTGGGACATTTCTACGAGCAGTACTTC
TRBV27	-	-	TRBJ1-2	CASSLRSGVEGYTF	TGTGCCAGCAGTTTACGGTCGGGGGTGGAAGGCTACACCTTC
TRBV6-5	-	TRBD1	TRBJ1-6	CATSQGAGNSPLHF	TGTGCCACCTCACAGGGGGCCGGTAATTCACCCCTCCACTTT
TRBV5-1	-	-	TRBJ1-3	CASSLLGDLGDTIYF	TGCGCCAGCAGCTTGTTAGGGGATTTAGGGGACACCATATATTTT
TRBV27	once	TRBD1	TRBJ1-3	CASSSGTGPGNTIYF	TGTGCCAGCAGTTCCGGGACAGGGCCAGGAAACACCATATATTTT
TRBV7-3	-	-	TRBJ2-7	CASSLDRSTYEQYF	TGTGCCAGCAGCTTAGATAGGTCGACCTACGAGCAGTACTTC
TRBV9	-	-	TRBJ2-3	CASSADLGADTQYF	TGTGCCAGCAGCGCCGATTTAGGGGCGGATACGCAGTATTTT
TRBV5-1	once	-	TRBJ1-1	CASSLRQGLNSNTEAFF	TGCGCCAGCAGCTTAAGGCAGGGGCTCAATTCGAACACTGAAGCTTTCTTT
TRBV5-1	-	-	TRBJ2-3	CASSPDQPSDTQYF	TGCGCCAGCAGTCCAGACCAGCCTTCAGATACGCAGTATTTT
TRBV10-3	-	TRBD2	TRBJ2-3	CAISDRLAGTTDTQYF	TGTGCCATCAGTGATAGGCTAGCGGGAACCACAGATACGCAGTATTTT
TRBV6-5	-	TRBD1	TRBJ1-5	CASTRTGEGQPQHF	TGTGCCAGCACCCGGACAGGGGAGGGCCAGCCCCAGCATTTT
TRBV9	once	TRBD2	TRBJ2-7	CASSVEGTSGYEQYF	TGTGCCAGCAGCGTAGAAGGGACTAGCGGCTACGAGCAGTACTTC
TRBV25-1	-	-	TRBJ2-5	CASRGPTIAETQYF	TGTGCCAGCAGAGGGCCGACCATAGCCGAGACCCAGTACTTC
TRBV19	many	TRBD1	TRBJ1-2	CASSTGQTFNYGYTF	TGTGCCAGTAGTACGGGACAGACCTTTAACTATGGCTACACCTTC
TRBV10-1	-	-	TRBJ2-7	CASSEGTGNFYEQYF	TGCGCCAGCAGTGAGGGGACCGGGAACTTCTACGAGCAGTACTTC
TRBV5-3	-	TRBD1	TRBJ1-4	CARSKGTGGAKLKWAEKLFF	TGTGCCAGAAGCAAGGGGACAGGGGGCGCGAAATTGAAGTGGGCTGAAAAACTGTTTTTT
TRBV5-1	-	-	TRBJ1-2	CASSLEGLVYGYTF	TGCGCCAGCAGCTTGGAAGGGTTGGTCTATGGCTACACCTTC
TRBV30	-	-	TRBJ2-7	CAWSVLSQGQQYF	TGTGCCTGGAGTGTACTTTCTCAGGGCCAACAGTACTTC
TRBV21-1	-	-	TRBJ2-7	CASSKGPPKPKQGLLNWQYF	TGTGCCAGCAGCAAAGGCCCACCGAAACCAAAACAGGGTTTATTAAATTGGCAGTACTTC
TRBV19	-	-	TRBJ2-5	CASSGGSQETQYF	TGTGCCAGTAGTGGCGGCAGTCAAGAGACCCAGTACTTC
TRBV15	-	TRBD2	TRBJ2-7	CATSRDPAGASYEQYF	TGTGCCACCAGCAGAGATCCAGCGGGGGCCTCCTACGAGCAGTACTTC
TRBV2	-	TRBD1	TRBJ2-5	CARRGTGQETQYF	TGTGCCAGGAGGGGGACAGGGCAAGAGACCCAGTACTTC
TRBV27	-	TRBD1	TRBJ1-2	CASSFGQGQGHYGYTF	TGTGCCAGCAGTTTTGGACAGGGACAGGGACACTATGGCTACACCTTC
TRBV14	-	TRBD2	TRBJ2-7	CASSQRPLAEEQYF	TGTGCCAGCAGCCAACGACCACTAGCGGAAGAGCAGTACTTC
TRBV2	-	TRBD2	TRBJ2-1	CASRGGLASYNEQFF	TGTGCCAGCAGGGGGGGACTAGCGAGCTACAATGAGCAGTTCTTC
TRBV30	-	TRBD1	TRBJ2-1	CAWIDRVGNEQFF	TGTGCCTGGATAGACAGGGTGGGCAATGAGCAGTTCTTC
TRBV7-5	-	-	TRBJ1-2	CASSLGTANYGYTF	TGTGCCAGCAGCTTAGGGACAGCTAACTATGGCTACACCTTC